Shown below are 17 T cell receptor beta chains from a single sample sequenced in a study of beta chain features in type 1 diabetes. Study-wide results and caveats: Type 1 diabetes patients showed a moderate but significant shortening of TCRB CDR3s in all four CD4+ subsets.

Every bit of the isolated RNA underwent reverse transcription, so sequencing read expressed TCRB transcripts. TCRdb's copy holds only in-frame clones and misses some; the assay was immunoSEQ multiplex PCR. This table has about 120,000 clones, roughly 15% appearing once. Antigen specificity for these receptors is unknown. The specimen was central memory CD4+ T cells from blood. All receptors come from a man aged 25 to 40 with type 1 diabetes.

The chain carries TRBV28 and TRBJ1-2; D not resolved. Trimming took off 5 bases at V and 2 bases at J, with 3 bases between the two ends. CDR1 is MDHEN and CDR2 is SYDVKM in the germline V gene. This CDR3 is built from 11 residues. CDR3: CASSRNYGYTF. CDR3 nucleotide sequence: TGTGCCAGCAGTAGGAACTATGGCTACACCTTC.

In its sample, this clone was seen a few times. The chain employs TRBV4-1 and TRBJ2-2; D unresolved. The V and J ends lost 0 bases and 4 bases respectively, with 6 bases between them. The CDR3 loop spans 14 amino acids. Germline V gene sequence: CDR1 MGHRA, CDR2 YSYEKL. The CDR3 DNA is TGCGCCAGCAGCCAAGAAGGGTCCACCGGGGAGCTGTTTTTT. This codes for CASSQEGSTGELFF.

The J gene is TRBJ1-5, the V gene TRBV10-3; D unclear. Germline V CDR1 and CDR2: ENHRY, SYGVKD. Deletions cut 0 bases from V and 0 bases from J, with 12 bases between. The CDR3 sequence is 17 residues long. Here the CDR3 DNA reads TGTGCCATCAGTGAGTCAGGAGTAAGCTATAGCAATCAGCCCCAGCATTTT. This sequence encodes CAISESGVSYSNQPQHF.

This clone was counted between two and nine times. The CDR3 region has the DNA TGTGCCAGCAGCCAAGCTTCGGCTAGCGGGGGCACAGATACGCAGTATTTT. It yields the protein CASSQASASGGTDTQYF. The rearrangement joins TRBV4-2 to TRBJ2-3, with TRBD2 matching over 9 bases. With V trimmed by 1 base and J by 1 base, 6 bases remained unmatched. Per the germline V gene, CDR1 is LGHNA and CDR2 is YNFKEQ. The CDR3 spans 17 residues.

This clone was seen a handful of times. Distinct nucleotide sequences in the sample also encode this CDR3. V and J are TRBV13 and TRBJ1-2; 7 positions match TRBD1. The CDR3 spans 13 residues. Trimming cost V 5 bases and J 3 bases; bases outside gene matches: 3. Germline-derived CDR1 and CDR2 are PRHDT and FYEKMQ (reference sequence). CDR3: CASSRDSYYGYTF. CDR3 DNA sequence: TGTGCCAGCAGCAGGGACAGCTACTATGGCTACACCTTC. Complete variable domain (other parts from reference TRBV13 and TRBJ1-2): AAGVIQSPRHLIKEKRETATLKCYPIPRHDTVYWYQQGPGQDPQFLISFYEKMQSDKGSIPDRFSAQQFSDYHSELNMSSLELGDSALYFCASSRDSYYGYTFGSGTRLTVV.

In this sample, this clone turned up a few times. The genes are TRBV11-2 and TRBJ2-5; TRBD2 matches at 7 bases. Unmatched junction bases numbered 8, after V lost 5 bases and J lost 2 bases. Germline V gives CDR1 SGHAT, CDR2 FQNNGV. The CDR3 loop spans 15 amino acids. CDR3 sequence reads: CASSPNLAVQETQYF. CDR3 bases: TGTGCCAGCAGCCCGAATCTAGCGGTTCAAGAGACCCAGTACTTC.

This CDR3 reads CASSLEGKGKQYF. CDR3 DNA sequence: TGCGCCAGCAGCTTGGAGGGCAAGGGGAAGCAGTACTTC. The chain recombines TRBV5-1 with TRBJ2-7, with D perhaps matching TRBD1 (5 bases). Germline assignment: CDR1 SGHRS and CDR2 YFSETQ. The ends were cut back, 0 bases at V and 8 bases at J, with 12 bases in the middle. This CDR3 has 13 amino acids.

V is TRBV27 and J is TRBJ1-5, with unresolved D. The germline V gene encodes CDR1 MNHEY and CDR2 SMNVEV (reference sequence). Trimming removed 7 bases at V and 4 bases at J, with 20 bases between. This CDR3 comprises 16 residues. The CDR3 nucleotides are TGTGCCAGCACTCTCCCTCATAGTTGTCGGAATCAGCCCCAGCATTTT. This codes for CASTLPHSCRNQPQHF.

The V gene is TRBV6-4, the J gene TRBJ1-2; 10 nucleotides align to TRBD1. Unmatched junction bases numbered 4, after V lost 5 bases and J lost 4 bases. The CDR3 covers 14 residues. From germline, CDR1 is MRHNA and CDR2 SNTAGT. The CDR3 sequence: CASSSDRGPYGYTF. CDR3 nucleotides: TGTGCCAGCAGTTCTGACAGGGGGCCCTATGGCTACACCTTC.

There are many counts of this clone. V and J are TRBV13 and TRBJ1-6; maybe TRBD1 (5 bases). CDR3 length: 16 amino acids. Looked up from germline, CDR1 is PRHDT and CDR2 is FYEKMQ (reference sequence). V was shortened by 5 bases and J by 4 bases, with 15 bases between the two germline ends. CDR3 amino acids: CASSPRGDGYNSPLHF. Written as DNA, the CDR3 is TGTGCCAGCAGCCCCCGGGGGGATGGGTATAATTCACCCCTCCACTTT.

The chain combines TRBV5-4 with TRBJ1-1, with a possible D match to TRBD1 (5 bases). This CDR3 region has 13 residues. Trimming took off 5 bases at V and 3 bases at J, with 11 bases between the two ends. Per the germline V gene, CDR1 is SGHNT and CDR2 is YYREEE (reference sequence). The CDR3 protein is CASRNSRDTEAFF. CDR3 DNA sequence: TGTGCCAGCAGAAACTCCAGGGACACTGAAGCTTTCTTT.

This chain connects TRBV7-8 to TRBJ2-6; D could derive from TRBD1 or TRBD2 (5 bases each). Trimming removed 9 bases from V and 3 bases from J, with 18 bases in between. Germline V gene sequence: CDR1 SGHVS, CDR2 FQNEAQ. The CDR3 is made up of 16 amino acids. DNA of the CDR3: TGTGCCAGTCGGGACGTATTTGGGCGTGGGGCCAACGTCCTGACTTTC. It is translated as CASRDVFGRGANVLTF.

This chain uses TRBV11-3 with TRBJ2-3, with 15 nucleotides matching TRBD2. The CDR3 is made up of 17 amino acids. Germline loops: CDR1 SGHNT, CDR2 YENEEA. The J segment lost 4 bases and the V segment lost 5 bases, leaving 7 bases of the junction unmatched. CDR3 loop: CASSAKGLAGGADTQYF. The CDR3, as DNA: TGTGCCAGCAGCGCAAAGGGACTAGCGGGGGGCGCAGATACGCAGTATTTT.

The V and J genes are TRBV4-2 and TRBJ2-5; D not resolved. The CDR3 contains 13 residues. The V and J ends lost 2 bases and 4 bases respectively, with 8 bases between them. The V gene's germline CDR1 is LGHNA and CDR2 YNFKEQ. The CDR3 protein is CASSQTTGETQYF. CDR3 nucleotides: TGTGCCAGCAGCCAAACTACGGGAGAGACCCAGTACTTC.

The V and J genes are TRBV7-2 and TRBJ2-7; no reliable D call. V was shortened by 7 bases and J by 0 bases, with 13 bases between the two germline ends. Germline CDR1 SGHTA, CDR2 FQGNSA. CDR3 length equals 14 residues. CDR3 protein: CASIQDPSSYEQYF. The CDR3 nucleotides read TGTGCCAGCATCCAAGATCCTAGCTCCTACGAGCAGTACTTC.

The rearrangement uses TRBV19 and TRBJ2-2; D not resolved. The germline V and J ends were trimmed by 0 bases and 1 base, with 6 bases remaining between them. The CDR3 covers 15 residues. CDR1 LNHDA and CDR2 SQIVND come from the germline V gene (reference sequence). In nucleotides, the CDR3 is TGTGCCAGTAGTATAGACAGATTGAACACCGGGGAGCTGTTTTTT. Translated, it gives CASSIDRLNTGELFF.

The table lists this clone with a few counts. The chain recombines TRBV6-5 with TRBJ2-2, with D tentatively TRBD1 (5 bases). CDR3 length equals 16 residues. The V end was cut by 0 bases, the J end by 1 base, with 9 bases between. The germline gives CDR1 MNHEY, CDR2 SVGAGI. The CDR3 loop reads CASSYSGAVNTGELFF. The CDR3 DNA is TGTGCCAGCAGTTACTCTGGGGCGGTGAACACCGGGGAGCTGTTTTTT.